The source of this TCR beta chain is a study of T-cell reconstitution after alpha-beta-depleted transplantation in children. The CDR3 sequence is 15 residues long. Germline CDR1 and CDR2: ENHRY and SYGVKD. V was clipped by 0 bases and J by 4 bases, with 11 bases between them. This clonotype was seen at least ten times. Unique molecular identifiers tagged the TCRbeta library. Via MiXCR, TCRdb re-called the PCR reads, giving one row per CDR3 protein. The sample has some 490,000 distinct CDR3 sequences, around 13% seen once. This specimen consisted of PBMCs from the stem cell graft donor, obtained from the stem cell graft. This sequence joins TRBV10-3 and TRBJ2-3; TRBD2 might be the D (5 bases). This clonotype originated in a human donor who donated a stem cell graft to a child with combined immunodeficiency. CDR3 sequence: CAISESAGGSDTQYF. Written as DNA, the CDR3 is TGTGCCATCAGTGAGTCTGCGGGTGGGTCAGATACGCAGTATTTT.